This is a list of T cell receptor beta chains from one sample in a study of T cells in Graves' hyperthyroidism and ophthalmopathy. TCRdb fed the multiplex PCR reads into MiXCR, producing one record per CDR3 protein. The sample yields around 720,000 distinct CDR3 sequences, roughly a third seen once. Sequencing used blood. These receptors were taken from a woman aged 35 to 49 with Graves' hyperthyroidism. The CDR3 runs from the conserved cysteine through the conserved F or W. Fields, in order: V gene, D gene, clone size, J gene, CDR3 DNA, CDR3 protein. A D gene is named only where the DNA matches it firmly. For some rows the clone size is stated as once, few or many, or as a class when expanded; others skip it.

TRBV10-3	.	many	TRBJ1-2	TGTGCCATCAGTGCTCGTCAGGGTATTTCCTATGGCTACACCTTC	CAISARQGISYGYTF
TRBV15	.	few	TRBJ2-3	TGTGCCACCAGCAGCGTCACAGATACGCAGTATTTT	CATSSVTDTQYF
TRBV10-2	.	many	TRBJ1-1	TGCGCCAGCGGGGAACAGGGCACTGAAGCTTTCTTT	CASGEQGTEAFF
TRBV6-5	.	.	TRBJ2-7	TGTGCCAGCAGCTCCTCCGGCGGTGGGGGTAACGAGCAGTACTTC	CASSSSGGGGNEQYF
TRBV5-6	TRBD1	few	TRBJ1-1	TGTGCCAGCTCACCAAAGGGACAGCAAAACACTGAAGCTTTCTTT	CASSPKGQQNTEAFF
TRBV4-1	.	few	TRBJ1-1	TGCGCCAGCAGCCTTGGACCGCTTATGAACACTGAAGCTTTCTTT	CASSLGPLMNTEAFF
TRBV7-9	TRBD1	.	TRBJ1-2	TGTGCCAGCAGCCCTCTGGACAGGGTTAACTATGGCTACACCTTC	CASSPLDRVNYGYTF
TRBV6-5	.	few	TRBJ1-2	TGTGCCAGCAGTTACAATTCAGGACAGTATGCTAACTATGGCTACACCTTC	CASSYNSGQYANYGYTF
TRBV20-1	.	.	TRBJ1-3	TGCAGTGCCGCTCAACGGGCAGGGAAGGGAAACACCATATATTTT	CSAAQRAGKGNTIYF
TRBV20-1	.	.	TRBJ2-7	TGCAGTGCTAGACCGACTATCCGGGACGGGACCTACGAGCAGTACTTC	CSARPTIRDGTYEQYF
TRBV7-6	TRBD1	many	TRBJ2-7	TGTGCCAGCAGCTTAGGGGACAGTGACGAGCAGTACTTC	CASSLGDSDEQYF
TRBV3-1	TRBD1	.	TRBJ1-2	TGTGCCAGCAGCCAAGCTTGGACAGGGCGAGGCTACACCTTC	CASSQAWTGRGYTF
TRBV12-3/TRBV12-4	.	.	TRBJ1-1	TGTGCCAGCAGTCCCCCTTGGACCGGAGTCACTGAAGCTTTCTTT	CASSPPWTGVTEAFF
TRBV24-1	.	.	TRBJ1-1	TGTGCCACCAGTGAATCAGGACGGGGGCCGTCGGAAGCTTTCTTT	CATSESGRGPSEAFF
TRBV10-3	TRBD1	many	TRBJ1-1	TGTGCCATCAGTGAGTCGGGGGACAGACACCTTATGAACACTGAAGCTTTCTTT	CAISESGDRHLMNTEAFF
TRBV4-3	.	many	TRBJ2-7	TGCGCCAGCAGCCAATCCGCGGCCTCCTACGAGCAGTACTTC	CASSQSAASYEQYF
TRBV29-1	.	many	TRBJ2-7	TGCAGCGTCGATTCCTGGGGCGGGACCGACTACGAGCAGTACTTC	CSVDSWGGTDYEQYF
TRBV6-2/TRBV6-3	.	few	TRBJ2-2	TGTGCCAGCAGAACAGGACCCGGGGAGCTGTTTTTT	CASRTGPGELFF
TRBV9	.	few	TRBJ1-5	TGTGCCAGCAGCCCAGGCCCCAGGGAAAGTCAGCCCCAGCATTTT	CASSPGPRESQPQHF
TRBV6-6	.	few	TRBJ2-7	TGTGCCAGCAGTTACTCGGACTCTTGGGGCGAGCAGTACTTC	CASSYSDSWGEQYF
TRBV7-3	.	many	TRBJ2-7	TGTGCCAGCAGCTTAGTTCCAGGGGGACTCTACGAGCAGTACTTC	CASSLVPGGLYEQYF
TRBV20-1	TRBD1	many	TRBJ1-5	TGCAGTGCTAGAGAAGGGACAGGGGGCCAGCCCCAGCATTTT	CSAREGTGGQPQHF
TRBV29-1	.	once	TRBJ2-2	TGCAGCGTTGGACAGGCGAACACCGGGGAGCTGTTTTTT	CSVGQANTGELFF
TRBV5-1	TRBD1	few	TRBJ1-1	TGCGCCAGCAGCTCAGGGACAGGTAGGGGCACTGAAGCTTTCTTT	CASSSGTGRGTEAFF
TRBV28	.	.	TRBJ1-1	TGTGCCAGCAGTTTACTGGACAAGTTTGAAGCTTTCTTT	CASSLLDKFEAFF
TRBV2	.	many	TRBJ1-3	TGTGCCAGCAGTGAAGCGGGACACTACTCTGGAAACACCATATATTTT	CASSEAGHYSGNTIYF
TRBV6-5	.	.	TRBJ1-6	TGTGCCAGCGCCTCTTTTAGTAATTCACCCCTCCACTTT	CASASFSNSPLHF
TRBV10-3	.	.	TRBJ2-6	TGTGCCATCAGTGAGCCCGCCGGGGCCAACGTCCTGACTTTC	CAISEPAGANVLTF
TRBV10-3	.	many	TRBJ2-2	TGTGCCATCCGGAGACCGGGGAAGAACACCGGGGAGCTGTTTTTT	CAIRRPGKNTGELFF
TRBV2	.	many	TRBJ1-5	TGTGCCAGCAGCCGGGACAATAGCAATCAGCCCCAGCATTTT	CASSRDNSNQPQHF
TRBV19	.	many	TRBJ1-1	TGTGCCAGTAGTCCCCCCGGGACGGCGAACACTGAAGCTTTCTTT	CASSPPGTANTEAFF
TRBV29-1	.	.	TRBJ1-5	TGCAGCGTTGGCGATGCGGAGGGAAAAGTCATTTTT	CSVGDAEGKVIF
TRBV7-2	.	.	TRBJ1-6	TGTGCCAGCAGCTCTGACCTAATAGGCCTCCACTTT	CASSSDLIGLHF
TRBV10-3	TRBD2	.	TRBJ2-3	TGTGCCATCAGTGAGTCGAGGAGCGGGGTAGTGACAGATACGCAGTATTTT	CAISESRSGVVTDTQYF
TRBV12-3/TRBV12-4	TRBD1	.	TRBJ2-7	TGTGCCAGCAGTTTAATCAACAGGGGCTACGAGCAGTGCTTC	CASSLINRGYEQCF
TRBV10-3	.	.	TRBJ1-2	TGTGCCTGCGCCCCGGAAGGAGATGAAGGCTACACCTTC	CACAPEGDEGYTF
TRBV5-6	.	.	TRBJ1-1	TGTGCCAGCAGCACTACAGGTGACATGAACACTGAAGCTTTCTTT	CASSTTGDMNTEAFF
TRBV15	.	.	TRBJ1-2	TGTGCCACCAGCAGGGGCCAATTCTATGGCTACACCTTC	CATSRGQFYGYTF
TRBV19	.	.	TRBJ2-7	TGTGCCAGTAGTATAGATCGGGGGACCCGATCGCCCTACGAGCAGTACTTC	CASSIDRGTRSPYEQYF